The following is a TCR beta chain sequence with its context. Its target is unknown. Culturing for 10 to 11 days preceded CD4+ T cell isolation. Two-dose BNT162b2 or mRNA-1273 vaccination was given to participants. The method was immunoSEQ multiplex PCR; TCRdb's version includes in-frame clones alone and lacks a portion of them. The sample consists of about 71,000 clones, roughly 80% of them appearing once. The data originate from a study of vaccination effects on CD4 cells after COVID-19. Trimming stripped 1 base from V and 5 bases from J, with 5 bases between. The CDR3 runs to 12 residues. The sequencing used CD4+ T cells from PBMCs cultured without peptide, collected after COVID-19 vaccination. The chain is built from TRBV12-3 or TRBV12-4 and TRBJ1-2; D is ambiguous. This clonotype was sampled from a human donor who received a COVID-19 vaccine. CDR3 protein: CASSLDRYGYTF. The CDR3 DNA follows: TGTGCCAGCAGTTTAGATAGATATGGCTACACCTTC.